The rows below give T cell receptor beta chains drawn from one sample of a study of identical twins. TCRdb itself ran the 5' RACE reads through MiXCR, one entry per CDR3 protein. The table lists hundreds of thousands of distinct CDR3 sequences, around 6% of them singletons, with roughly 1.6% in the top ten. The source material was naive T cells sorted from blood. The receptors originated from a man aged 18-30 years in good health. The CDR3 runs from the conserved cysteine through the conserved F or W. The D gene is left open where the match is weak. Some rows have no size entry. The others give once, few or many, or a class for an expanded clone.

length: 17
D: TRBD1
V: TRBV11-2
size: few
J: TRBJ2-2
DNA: TGTGCCAGCAGCTTTTACTCCGGGACAGGGGACCAAGGGGAGCTGTTTTTT
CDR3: CASSFYSGTGDQGELFF

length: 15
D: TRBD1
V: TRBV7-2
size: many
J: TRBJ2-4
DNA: TGTGCCAGCAGCTTAGGGTGGACAGGGGGCGTCATTCAGTACTTC
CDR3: CASSLGWTGGVIQYF

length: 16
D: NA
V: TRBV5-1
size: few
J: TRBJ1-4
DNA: TGCGCCAGCAGCTTGGCCTCGGCAGCAACTAATGAAAAACTGTTTTTT
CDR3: CASSLASAATNEKLFF

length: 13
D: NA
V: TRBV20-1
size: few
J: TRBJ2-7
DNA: TGCAGTGCTCCAGGGACCGAGCCCTACGAGCAGTACTTC
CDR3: CSAPGTEPYEQYF

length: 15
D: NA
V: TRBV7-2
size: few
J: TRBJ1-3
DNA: TGTGCCAGCGCGTCGTTCATGGGCTCTGGAAACACCATATATTTT
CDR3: CASASFMGSGNTIYF

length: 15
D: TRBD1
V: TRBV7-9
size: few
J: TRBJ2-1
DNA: TGTGCCGCACAGGGGTCTTGGGCCCACGGAGATGAGCAGTTCTTC
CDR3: CAAQGSWAHGDEQFF

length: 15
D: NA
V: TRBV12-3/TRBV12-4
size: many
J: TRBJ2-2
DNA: TGTGCCAGCAGTTCCCACAAGGCATTGGCCGGGGAGCTGTTTTTT
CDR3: CASSSHKALAGELFF

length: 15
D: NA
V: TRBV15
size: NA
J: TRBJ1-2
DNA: TGTGCCACCAGCAGAGATGGGGGTGGCGCAGAGGGCTACACCTTC
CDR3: CATSRDGGGAEGYTF

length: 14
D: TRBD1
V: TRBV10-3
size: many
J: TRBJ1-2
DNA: TGTGCCATCAGTGAGGGGGACAGGGCGGATGGCTACACCTTC
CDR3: CAISEGDRADGYTF

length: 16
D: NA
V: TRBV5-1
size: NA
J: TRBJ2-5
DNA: TGCGCCAGCAGCTTGGCCCTCGCCAGGGCCCAAGAGACCCAGTACTTC
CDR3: CASSLALARAQETQYF

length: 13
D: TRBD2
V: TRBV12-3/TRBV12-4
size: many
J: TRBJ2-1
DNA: TGTGCCAGCAAACTAGCGGGAATATATGAGCAGTTCTTC
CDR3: CASKLAGIYEQFF

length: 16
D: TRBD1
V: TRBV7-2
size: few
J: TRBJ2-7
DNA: TGTGCCAGCAGCCGCCGGGACAGGACCTACTCCTACGAGCAGTACTTC
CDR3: CASSRRDRTYSYEQYF

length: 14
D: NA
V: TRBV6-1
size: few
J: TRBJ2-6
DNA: TGTGCCAGCTCTGGGGCAGAGGGGGCCAACGTCCTGACTTTC
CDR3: CASSGAEGANVLTF

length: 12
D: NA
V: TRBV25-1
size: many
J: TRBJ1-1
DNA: TGTGCCAGCAGTGAATACGGGAGGGAAGCTTTCTTT
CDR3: CASSEYGREAFF

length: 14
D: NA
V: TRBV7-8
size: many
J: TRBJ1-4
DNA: TGTGCCAGCAGCTTGGGGAGAGGTCATGAAAAACTGTTTTTT
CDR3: CASSLGRGHEKLFF

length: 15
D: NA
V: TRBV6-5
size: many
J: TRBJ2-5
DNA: TGTGCCAGCAGTTACCCGGACGGAAGCCAAGAGACCCAGTACTTC
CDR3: CASSYPDGSQETQYF

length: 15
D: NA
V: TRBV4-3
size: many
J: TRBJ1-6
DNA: TGCGCCAGCAGCCAAGACTCAGATTATAATTCACCCCTCCACTTT
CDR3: CASSQDSDYNSPLHF